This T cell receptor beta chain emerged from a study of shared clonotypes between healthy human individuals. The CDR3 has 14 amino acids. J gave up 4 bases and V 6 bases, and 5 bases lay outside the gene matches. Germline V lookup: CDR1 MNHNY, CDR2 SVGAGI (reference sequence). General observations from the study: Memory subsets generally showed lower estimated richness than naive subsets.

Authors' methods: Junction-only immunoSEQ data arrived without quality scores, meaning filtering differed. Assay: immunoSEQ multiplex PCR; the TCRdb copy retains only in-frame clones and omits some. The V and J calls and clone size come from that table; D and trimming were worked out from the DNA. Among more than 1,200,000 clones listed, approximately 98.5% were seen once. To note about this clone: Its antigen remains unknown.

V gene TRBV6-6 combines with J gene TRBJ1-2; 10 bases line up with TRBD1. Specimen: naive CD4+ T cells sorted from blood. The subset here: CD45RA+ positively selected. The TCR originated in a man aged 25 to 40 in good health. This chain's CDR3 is CASSQTGGGYGYTF. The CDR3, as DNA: TGTGCCAGCAGCCAGACAGGGGGCGGCTATGGCTACACCTTC.